Listed below are T cell receptor beta chains from one sample, sequenced in a study of cytomegalovirus exposure and HLA in healthy donors. Using immunoSEQ multiplex PCR, the repertoire was profiled, and TCRdb retains in-frame clones only, with some absent. This sample yields fewer than 250,000 clones, of which about 80% are seen a single time; roughly 1.9% belongs to the top ten. Material: PBMCs. All receptors come from a male donor in good health and CMV-seronegative. CDR3s include the opening cysteine and the closing phenylalanine or tryptophan. Clone sizes are given selectively: once, few, many, or a class where the clone is expanded.

TRBJ1-3 | - | TRBV27 | CASSLRGGNTIYF
TRBJ2-1 | - | TRBV5-1 | CASSASSYNEQFF
TRBJ1-5 | - | TRBV10-1 | CASSPGQGIDQPQHF
TRBJ2-2 | - | TRBV9 | CASRAGGTGELFF
TRBJ2-7 | - | TRBV7-9 | CASSLAGQYPSYEQYF
TRBJ2-1 | - | TRBV28 | CASSVPGTDNEQFF
TRBJ1-1 | - | TRBV2 | CASSNRDMNTEAFF
TRBJ2-5 | - | TRBV6-4 | CASSDSRGRQETQYF
TRBJ2-1 | - | TRBV5-1 | CASSLGLAGGNEQFF
TRBJ1-2 | - | TRBV29-1 | CSVGGRISSYGYTF
TRBJ1-1 | - | TRBV30 | CAWSQTPEAFF
TRBJ2-1 | - | TRBV7-9 | CASSVTLAGAYNEQFF
TRBJ2-1 | few | TRBV12-5 | CASGLVQRSYNEQFF
TRBJ2-7 | few | TRBV7-2 | CASSSAYEQYF
TRBJ2-7 | - | TRBV13 | CASSFGTSEGRSYEQYF
TRBJ1-1 | - | TRBV7-3 | CASSGGTEAFF
TRBJ2-3 | - | TRBV18 | CASSPLRDRVATDTQYF
TRBJ1-1 | - | TRBV4-1 | CASSQGARTGTEAFF
TRBJ1-1 | once | TRBV28 | CASSSPDRGEAFF
TRBJ1-6 | - | TRBV13 | CASSLGGAGSPLHF
TRBJ2-1 | - | TRBV6-4 | CASSDRLTSNEQFF
TRBJ2-7 | - | TRBV7-9 | CSSIPETSYEQYF
TRBJ2-5 | - | TRBV19 | CASRQGGETQYF
TRBJ2-1 | once | TRBV10-3 | CAISASIGPNEQFF
TRBJ1-4 | - | TRBV21-1 | CASSKRTIADRRNEKLFF
TRBJ2-5 | - | TRBV9 | CASSVVGGRQETQYF
TRBJ2-1 | - | TRBV4-3 | CASSQETREPYNEQFF
TRBJ2-1 | once | TRBV7-8 | CASSLRLAGVGEQFF
TRBJ1-5 | - | TRBV7-2 | CASSQGNGGPQHF
TRBJ2-3 | - | TRBV4-3 | CASSQRPDTQYF
TRBJ2-1 | - | TRBV2 | CASSFKLNEGQFF
- | - | TRBV2 | CASKRQGGQGTEQYF
TRBJ2-7 | - | TRBV25-1 | CASSDHDRGEQYF
TRBJ1-1 | - | TRBV6-1 | CASSTGERTEAFF
TRBJ2-3 | - | TRBV30 | CAWSGPTGGLGTDTQYF
TRBJ2-7 | - | TRBV20-1 | CQAVIGDEQYF
TRBJ1-1 | - | TRBV11-3 | CASSLTPGTEAFF
TRBJ2-1 | - | TRBV5-6 | CASSLGAGVNHEQFF
TRBJ2-5 | few | TRBV15 | CATRWRGGLGETQYF
TRBJ2-5 | few | TRBV28 | CASSYSDGVGETQYF
TRBJ1-2 | - | TRBV5-1 | CASSLGQGEGYTF
TRBJ2-7 | once | TRBV6-5 | CASSGQGTAGEQYF
TRBJ2-2 | - | TRBV7-9 | CASSSDTRTGELFF
TRBJ2-7 | - | TRBV2 | CASATSGTKDYEQYF
TRBJ2-7 | - | TRBV7-6 | CASSLGSGGPADEQYF
TRBJ1-1 | - | TRBV5-4 | CASSWRDSLNTEAFF